This T cell receptor (beta chain) was identified in a study of cytotoxic CD8 clonotypes in ibrutinib-treated CLL. Sequencing was performed with immunoSEQ multiplex PCR; in TCRdb, only in-frame clones are kept and a portion is missing. The sample consists of 65,000 to 90,000 clones, approximately 87% of them appearing once. The CDR3 is 13 amino acids. V was trimmed by 4 bases and J by 1 base, leaving 7 bases between them. Germline CDR1 reads KGHSH; CDR2 reads LQKENI. The specimen was PBMCs, collected after 24 months of ibrutinib treatment. The receptor comes from a human donor with chronic lymphocytic leukemia. The chain carries TRBV18 and TRBJ1-1; D might be TRBD1 (6 bases). CDR3 protein: CASSLGQNTEAFF. CDR3 sequence (DNA): TGTGCCAGCTCACTGGGACAGAACACTGAAGCTTTCTTT.